These T cell receptor beta chains were read from a single sample in a study of shared clonotypes between healthy human individuals. Clones were sequenced by immunoSEQ multiplex PCR, and TCRdb holds only the in-frame ones, with some missing. The sample lists hundreds of thousands of clones; approximately 96% were seen once. Sequencing was done on a sample of naive CD8+ T cells sorted from blood. The receptor source for this set is a woman aged 25 to 45 in good health. Both conserved end residues are part of each CDR3. A D gene is named only where the DNA matches it firmly. Not every row has a clone size; where given, it reads once, few, many or a size class.

clone size	J gene	V gene	D gene	CDR3 protein	CDR3 DNA
.	TRBJ2-1	TRBV19	TRBD2	CASSHLGEGQDNEQFF	TGTGCCAGTAGCCACTTGGGGGAGGGCCAGGACAATGAGCAGTTCTTC
few	TRBJ1-5	TRBV5-5	.	CASSLAGDQPQHF	TGTGCCAGCAGCTTGGCCGGGGATCAGCCCCAGCATTTT
.	TRBJ2-3	TRBV13	TRBD1	CASSLPDRGPSTDTQYF	TGTGCCAGCAGCTTACCGGACAGGGGGCCAAGCACAGATACGCAGTATTTT
.	TRBJ1-4	TRBV15	.	CATRTETNEKLFF	TGTGCCACCAGAACAGAAACTAATGAAAAACTGTTTTTT
.	TRBJ1-5	TRBV28	.	CASSRRQLRQPQHF	TGTGCCAGCTCACGCCGACAGCTTCGTCAGCCCCAGCATTTT
.	TRBJ2-7	TRBV19	TRBD1	CASSLGQGYEQYF	TGTGCCAGTAGTCTGGGACAGGGTTACGAGCAGTACTTC
.	TRBJ2-3	TRBV5-1	.	CASSADSLTDTQYF	TGCGCCAGCAGCGCGGACAGCCTCACCGATACGCAGTATTTT
.	TRBJ1-5	TRBV25-1	TRBD1	CASSGTGGPESQHF	TGTGCCAGCAGTGGAACAGGGGGCCCCGAGTCCCAGCATTTT
.	TRBJ2-7	TRBV28	TRBD1	CASSLRDRGRGWGYEQYF	TGTGCCAGCAGTCTCCGGGACAGGGGCCGCGGGTGGGGTTACGAGCAGTACTTC
once	TRBJ2-7	TRBV28	TRBD1	CASSLGPGGGEQYF	TGTGCCAGCAGTTTGGGTCCAGGGGGCGGCGAGCAGTACTTC
.	TRBJ2-3	TRBV6-5	.	CASSYSSRGLDTQYF	TGTGCCAGCAGTTACTCGTCGAGGGGTTTAGATACGCAGTATTTT
few	TRBJ2-7	TRBV4-1	.	CASSQSGAASYEQYF	TGCGCCAGCAGCCAGTCAGGTGCGGCGAGCTACGAGCAGTACTTC
.	TRBJ1-1	TRBV10-3	TRBD1	CAISDQGADTEAFF	TGTGCCATCAGTGATCAGGGGGCTGACACTGAAGCTTTCTTT
.	TRBJ2-7	TRBV19	.	CASSQRRGAKDEQYF	TGTGCCAGTAGTCAGCGGCGAGGGGCCAAGGACGAGCAGTACTTC
.	TRBJ2-5	TRBV28	TRBD2	CASKTSGYQETQYF	TGTGCCAGCAAGACTAGCGGGTACCAAGAGACCCAGTACTTC
.	TRBJ2-7	TRBV27	TRBD1	CASSLRTGYEQYF	TGTGCCAGCAGTTTACGGACAGGTTACGAGCAGTACTTC
.	TRBJ2-5	TRBV4-1	.	CASSQAHQPRGQETQYF	TGCGCCAGCAGCCAAGCCCACCAACCCAGGGGACAAGAGACCCAGTACTTC
.	TRBJ1-4	TRBV9	TRBD1	CASSATRQGPNEKLFF	TGTGCCAGCAGCGCTACTAGACAGGGCCCTAATGAAAAACTGTTTTTT
.	TRBJ2-3	TRBV7-9	.	CASSLVTGAYTDTQYF	TGTGCCAGCAGCTTAGTGACGGGAGCTTACACAGATACGCAGTATTTT
.	TRBJ2-7	TRBV7-8	TRBD2	CASSPGLVGYEQYF	TGTGCCAGCAGCCCGGGACTAGTGGGCTACGAGCAGTACTTC
once	TRBJ2-3	TRBV10-1	.	CASSESGTATDTQYF	TGCGCCAGCAGTGAGTCAGGGACGGCGACAGATACGCAGTATTTT
.	TRBJ2-2	TRBV11-3	.	CASSLGRGTGELFF	TGTGCCAGCAGCTTAGGTCGAGGCACCGGGGAGCTGTTTTTT
.	TRBJ2-1	TRBV7-9	.	CASSTPSEQFF	TGTGCCAGCAGTACCCCAAGCGAGCAGTTCTTC
.	TRBJ2-5	TRBV27	.	CATGRGSWETQYF	TGTGCCACCGGTAGGGGGAGCTGGGAGACCCAGTACTTC
.	TRBJ1-1	TRBV6-1	.	CASTRGQNTEAFF	TGTGCCAGCACCCGAGGGCAGAACACTGAAGCTTTCTTT
.	TRBJ1-1	TRBV5-1	.	CASSSWAMNTEAFF	TGCGCCAGCAGCTCTTGGGCTATGAACACTGAAGCTTTCTTT
.	TRBJ2-7	TRBV6-1	.	CASTQTNSYEQYF	TGTGCCAGCACACAGACGAACTCCTACGAGCAGTACTTC
.	TRBJ2-7	TRBV27	TRBD1	CASTTQGTGKYEQYF	TGTGCCAGCACCACTCAAGGGACAGGGAAATACGAGCAGTACTTC
.	TRBJ1-2	TRBV5-6	TRBD1	CASSSDRGDGYTF	TGTGCCAGCAGCTCCGACAGGGGCGATGGCTACACCTTC